What follows are 25 T cell receptor beta chains derived from one specimen sequenced in a study of blood T cell repertoires in COVID-19. Data came from immunoSEQ multiplex PCR; TCRdb stores just in-frame clones and leaves some out. Of about 62,000 clones listed, 83% are singletons. Specimen: peripheral blood. Receptor source: a human donor in a cohort sampled during active COVID-19.

The chain couples TRBV9 to TRBJ2-3; 8 bases fit TRBD2. The CDR3 sequence is 16 residues long. With 0 bases clipped from V and 0 bases from J, the junction kept 3 bases outside the gene matches. Germline loops: CDR1 SGDLS, CDR2 YYNGEE. This CDR3 reads CASSVGGTRSTDTQYF. Here the CDR3 DNA reads TGTGCCAGCAGCGTAGGGGGGACTAGAAGCACAGATACGCAGTATTTT. Full variable domain (outside the CDR3, taken from reference TRBV9 and TRBJ2-3): DSGVTQTPKHLITATGQRVTLRCSPRSGDLSVYWYQQSLDQGLQFLIQYYNGEERAKGNILERFSAQQFPDLHSELNLSSLELGDSALYFCASSVGGTRSTDTQYFGPGTRLTVL.

The rearrangement links TRBV19 to TRBJ2-7; tentatively, D is TRBD2 (5 bases). CDR3 length: 13 residues. Per germline, CDR1 LNHDA and CDR2 SQIVND (reference sequence). The V end was cut by 4 bases, the J end by 2 bases, with 9 bases between. The CDR3 is CASSTGETYEQYF. CDR3 coding DNA: TGTGCCAGTAGTACCGGGGAGACCTACGAGCAGTACTTC.

The chain carries TRBV5-6 and TRBJ2-1; D is perhaps TRBD2 (5 bases). Trimming removed 3 bases from V and 0 bases from J, with 16 bases in between. Germline values: CDR1 SGHDT, CDR2 YYEEEE. This CDR3 comprises 17 residues. CDR3 loop: CASSSLVAGLSYNEQFF. In nucleotides, the CDR3 is TGTGCCAGCAGCTCCCTTGTGGCGGGCCTCTCCTACAATGAGCAGTTCTTC.

The chain recombines TRBV25-1 with TRBJ1-6, with D perhaps TRBD1 (6 bases). CDR3 size: 15 residues. V lost 7 bases, J lost 3 bases, and 13 bases lay in between. Germline V CDR1 and CDR2: MGHDK, SYGVNS. The CDR3 spells CASNAGDRYNSPLHF. The CDR3 DNA reads as TGTGCCAGCAACGCAGGGGACCGCTATAATTCACCCCTCCACTTT.

V is TRBV7-8 and J is TRBJ1-5, with TRBD1 matching 9 bases. CDR1 and CDR2 (germline): SGHVS, FQNEAQ. Trimming at V came to 4 bases and at J to 5 bases, leaving 0 bases not matched to a gene. CDR3 length: 13 residues. For the CDR3, the DNA is TGTGCCAGCAGCTGGGACAGGGATCAGCCCCAGCATTTT. Residues: CASSWDRDQPQHF.

This clone occurred once. The genes are TRBV23-1 and TRBJ2-7; D is perhaps TRBD2 (5 bases). TRBV23-1 is an open reading frame whose function is uncertain. CDR3 size: 17 residues. Trimming took 4 bases from V and 7 from J, leaving 26 bases between them. CDR3 in DNA: TGCGCCAGCAGTCTCCCCTCCCTTTCCCGGGAATCGGGTGAGCAGTACTTC. Protein sequence: CASSLPSLSRESGEQYF.

The CDR3, as DNA: TGCGCCAGCAGCTTGGGGGGCGGAGTCTCCTACAATGAGCAGTTCTTC. Amino acid sequence: CASSLGGGVSYNEQFF. The gene calls are TRBV5-1 and TRBJ2-1; possibly TRBD1 for D (5 bases). V lost 0 bases to trimming and J lost 0 bases, with 10 bases between them. Looked up from germline, CDR1 is SGHRS and CDR2 is YFSETQ. CDR3 length equals 16 residues.

The chain has TRBV5-1 and TRBJ2-7; 8 nucleotides agree with TRBD1. Per the germline V gene, CDR1 is SGHRS and CDR2 is YFSETQ. Trimming cost V 4 bases and J 3 bases; bases outside gene matches: 12. This CDR3 comprises 16 residues. CDR3 nucleotide sequence: TGCGCCAGCAGCCCCGGGACAGGAGCTCATAACTACGAGCAGTACTTC. Its protein product is CASSPGTGAHNYEQYF.

The chain links TRBV19 to TRBJ2-7, with D perhaps TRBD2 (6 bases). CDR3 size: 13 residues. Trimming cost V 7 bases and J 5 bases, with 15 bases left between them. The germline V gene encodes CDR1 LNHDA and CDR2 SQIVND (reference sequence). The chain's CDR3 is CASNLAGTDEQYF. The CDR3 DNA is TGTGCCAGTAACCTGGCGGGGACTGACGAGCAGTACTTC.

This rearrangement joins TRBV6-1 to TRBJ1-5; D uncertain. The CDR3 consists of 15 residues. Germline CDR1 reads MNHNS; CDR2 reads SASEGT. Deletions cut 3 bases from V and 0 bases from J, with 9 bases between. CDR3 DNA: TGTGCCAGCAGTGAGTCTCCCTATAGCAATCAGCCCCAGCATTTT. This translates into CASSESPYSNQPQHF.

V is TRBV19 and J is TRBJ1-3, with unresolved D. This CDR3 has 14 amino acids. CDR1 is LNHDA and CDR2 is SQIVND in the germline V gene (reference sequence). The V end was cut by 8 bases, the J end by 0 bases, with 11 bases between. The CDR3: CASATVSSGNTIYF. CDR3 coding DNA: TGTGCCAGTGCGACTGTGAGCTCTGGAAACACCATATATTTT.

A few counts support this clone. The V gene is TRBV5-1, the J gene TRBJ2-1, with 10 bases that match TRBD2. Looked up from germline, CDR1 is SGHRS and CDR2 is YFSETQ. Unmatched junction bases numbered 5, after V lost 7 bases and J lost 4 bases. The CDR3 is 14 residues long. The CDR3, as DNA: TGCGCCAGCCGCTGGACTAGCGGTTACAATGAGCAGTTCTTC. This codes for CASRWTSGYNEQFF.

The rearrangement uses TRBV14 and TRBJ2-5; possibly TRBD1 for D (5 bases). CDR1 and CDR2 from the germline V gene are SGHDN and FVKESK. There are 17 residues in the CDR3. V was pared by 0 bases and J by 6 bases, with 20 bases between. CDR3 sequence (DNA): TGTGCCAGCAGCCAAGATTTATGGGGCGGCCGTCGGCAGACCCAGTACTTC. Translated, it gives CASSQDLWGGRRQTQYF. The variable domain in full, completed from reference TRBV14 and TRBJ2-5, reads EAGVTQFPSHSVIEKGQTVTLRCDPISGHDNLYWYRRVMGKEIKFLLHFVKESKQDESGMPNNRFLAERTGGTYSTLKVQPAELEDSGVYFCASSQDLWGGRRQTQYFGPGTRLLVL.

The CDR3 here is CASSAVLGGGGVRFGANVLTF. Here the CDR3 DNA reads TGTGCCAGCAGTGCCGTTCTAGGTGGGGGGGGTGTCCGCTTTGGGGCCAACGTCCTGACTTTC. The chain has TRBV2 and TRBJ2-6, with 7 nucleotides matching TRBD2. After removal of 4 bases from V and 3 bases from J, the junction contained 21 bases not matched to a gene. CDR3 length: 21 amino acids. Germline assignment: CDR1 SNHLY and CDR2 FYNNEI.

The chain combines TRBV3-1 (or the pseudogene TRBV3-2) with TRBJ2-1; 10 nucleotides align to TRBD2. Trimming at V came to 0 bases and at J to 4 bases, leaving 6 bases not matched to a gene. CDR3 size: 17 residues. From germline, CDR1 is LGHDT and CDR2 YNNKEL (reference sequence). The CDR3 reads CASSQEASGGLYNEQFF. The CDR3 DNA reads as TGTGCCAGCAGCCAAGAGGCTAGCGGGGGACTTTACAATGAGCAGTTCTTC.

The chain is built from TRBV27 and TRBJ2-7, with 11 bases identical to TRBD2. The germline V gene encodes CDR1 MNHEY and CDR2 SMNVEV (reference sequence). With 6 bases clipped from V and 6 bases from J, the junction kept 13 bases outside the gene matches. The CDR3 covers 16 residues. The CDR3 coding sequence is TGTGCCAGCAGATTCTGGCTAGCGGGGGGTCGTGGCGAGCAGTACTTC. Its translation: CASRFWLAGGRGEQYF.

This clone was observed a handful of times. At one of its ends the junction is not consistent with the germline gene, which may arise from a read error. The J gene is TRBJ2-5, the V gene TRBV19; maybe TRBD2 (6 bases). Germline CDR1 is LNHDA and CDR2 is SQIVND (reference sequence). The CDR3 consists of 15 residues. CDR3 nucleotide sequence: TGTGCCAGTAGTATCCTTGGTTCGGCTAGCGCCAGAAAGGACTTC. It translates to CASSILGSASARKDF.

As DNA, the CDR3 is TGTGCCAGCAGTTGGGGGACAGGTCTCCGCCACGAGCAGTACTTC. This sequence encodes CASSWGTGLRHEQYF. The J gene is TRBJ2-7, the V gene TRBV6-5, with TRBD1 matching over 8 bases. CDR1 and CDR2 (germline): MNHEY, SVGAGI. The V and J ends lost 4 bases and 5 bases, in that order; junction bases with no gene match: 10. The CDR3 runs to 15 residues.

The chain uses TRBV6-4 and TRBJ2-5; 8 positions agree with TRBD2. Germline V gives CDR1 MRHNA, CDR2 SNTAGT. This CDR3 is built from 17 residues. J was trimmed by 5 bases and V by 0 bases; bases with no gene match: 11. For the CDR3, the DNA is TGTGCCAGCAGTGACTCTGCATGGCGGGGGGTCGGTGAGACCCAGTACTTC. This sequence encodes CASSDSAWRGVGETQYF.

This clone was seen a handful of times. The V gene is TRBV5-1, the J gene TRBJ2-7; 8 nucleotides match TRBD1. This CDR3 has 14 residues. V lost 4 bases and J lost 3; bases outside the gene matches: 6. CDR1 is SGHRS and CDR2 is YFSETQ in the germline V gene. CDR3 sequence reads: CASSVWTGNYEQYF. CDR3 sequence (DNA): TGCGCCAGCAGCGTCTGGACAGGGAACTACGAGCAGTACTTC.

The rearrangement uses TRBV7-2 and TRBJ2-7, with D possibly matching TRBD1 (5 bases). From germline, CDR1 is SGHTA and CDR2 FQGNSA. This CDR3 comprises 13 residues. V dropped 5 bases and J dropped 3 bases, with 11 bases sitting between them. CDR3 in amino acids: CASSIRRVYEQYF. The CDR3 region has the DNA TGTGCCAGCAGCATCCGCAGGGTCTACGAGCAGTACTTC.

This chain connects TRBV19 to TRBJ1-5; the D gene is possibly TRBD1 (6 bases). V shed 11 bases and J shed 7 bases, with 18 bases lying between them. Germline CDR1 LNHDA, CDR2 SQIVND (reference sequence). The CDR3 is 13 amino acids. The CDR3 DNA reads as TGTGCCGCATCTGAGGGACATCCGCAGCCCCAGCATTTT. Translated: CAASEGHPQPQHF.

This rearrangement joins TRBV30 to TRBJ1-2; no clear D. The CDR3 runs 13 residues. CDR1 and CDR2 (germline): GTSNPN, SVGIG (reference sequence). Trimming removed 5 bases from V and 2 bases from J, with 12 bases in between. The CDR3 nucleotides read TGTGCCTGGTGGGGTAGAGGGAACTATGGCTACACCTTC. Protein product: CAWWGRGNYGYTF.

This clone was seen a few times. CDR3 DNA sequence: TGTGCCAGCAGCCAAGCGGGGATAACCGGGGAGCTGTTTTTT. Translation gives CASSQAGITGELFF. The chain carries TRBV4-2 and TRBJ2-2; a possible D gene is TRBD2 (5 bases). The length of the CDR3 is 14 residues. Germline CDR1 is LGHNA and CDR2 is YNFKEQ. Trimming removed 1 base at V and 5 bases at J, with 8 bases between.

The CDR3 region is CASSEQGQDEKLFF. The CDR3 nucleotides read TGTGCCAGCAGTGAACAGGGGCAGGATGAAAAACTGTTTTTT. The chain recombines TRBV2 with TRBJ1-4; a weak D match, TRBD1 (6 bases). Germline V gene sequence: CDR1 SNHLY, CDR2 FYNNEI. The CDR3 contains 14 residues. Trimming left V 2 bases short and J 6 bases short, with 10 bases between.